This TCR beta chain was obtained from a study of blood T cell repertoires in COVID-19. Method: immunoSEQ multiplex PCR; TCRdb's copy keeps in-frame clones and lacks some. The sample consists of some 190,000 clones, around 84% of them appearing once. Participants came from 20 to 25 US areas, aged about 18 to 89 years. Clinical history as reported by participants underpinned cohort assignment. The CDR3 loop spans 12 amino acids. CDR1 MNHEY and CDR2 SVGAGI come from the germline V gene. With 6 bases removed from V and 11 bases from J, the gap between germline ends came to 15 bases. J is TRBJ2-3 and V is TRBV6-5; possibly TRBD1 for D (6 bases). The sequence was collected from a woman in her twenties or thirties who had recovered from COVID-19. Sequenced material: PBMCs or T cells enriched from blood (not recorded which). The CDR3 protein is CASSGQQPKQYF. CDR3 DNA: TGTGCCAGCAGCGGACAGCAGCCTAAGCAGTATTTT.